The clone carrying this TCR beta chain appeared a single time. Trimming at V came to 10 bases and at J to 5 bases, leaving 8 bases not matched to a gene. The CDR3 runs to 15 residues. Germline V lookup: CDR1 MRHNA, CDR2 SNTAGT. This record comes from a study of shared clonotypes between healthy human individuals. Study information: Each donor's CD8 memory used one plate, CD8 naive two, each CD4 subset three.

About 30,000 T cell genomes (roughly 190 ng DNA) went into each sorted-subset replicate. Measured with immunoSEQ multiplex PCR; TCRdb has only the in-frame clones, and not every one. This repertoire shows 950,000 to 1,100,000 clones, approximately 68% found once; its top ten account for approximately 1.5%. The chain couples TRBV6-4 to TRBJ2-2; TRBD2 aligns across 12 bases. Material for sequencing was memory CD4+ T cells sorted from blood. This sample's subset: CD45RA-negative fraction. The sequence was collected from a man between 18 and 29 years old in good health. DNA of the CDR3: TGTGCCACCGCCCCCGGGACTAGCGGGACCGGGGAGCTGTTTTTT. Translation gives CATAPGTSGTGELFF.